Listed below are T cell receptor beta chains from one sample, sequenced in a study of OX40 agonist ivuxolimab in advanced cancers. Generated by immunoSEQ multiplex PCR, the TCRdb table keeps only in-frame clones and is missing some. The sample lists 45,000 or so clones, about nine tenths occurring once. The starting material was CD4+ or CD8+ T cells sorted from blood, obtained in a trial of the OX40 agonist ivuxolimab. Every receptor here comes from an adult with an advanced solid tumor such as melanoma, head and neck, liver or kidney cancer. CDR3s include the opening cysteine and the closing phenylalanine or tryptophan. The order of the fields is clone size, V gene, J gene, D gene, CDR3 protein, CDR3 DNA. D genes are given only for firm matches. Expanded clones get a size class; other rows say once, few or many, or leave the size out.

once	TRBV6-4	TRBJ2-4	-	CASSAVTAGIQYF	TGTGCCAGCAGTGCGGTGACGGCCGGCATTCAGTACTTC
few	TRBV7-2	TRBJ1-6	-	CASSLARSPLHF	TGTGCCAGCAGCTTAGCGCGTTCACCCCTCCACTTT
-	TRBV7-9	TRBJ2-2	-	CASSPRGPGELFF	TGTGCCAGCAGTCCAAGGGGTCCTGGGGAGCTGTTTTTT
-	TRBV4-1	TRBJ2-1	-	CASSVQDGIEQFF	TGCGCCAGCAGCGTCCAGGACGGGATTGAGCAGTTCTTC
-	TRBV29-1	TRBJ2-3	TRBD2	CSVETSGSFTQYF	TGCAGCGTTGAGACGAGCGGGAGTTTTACGCAGTATTTT
-	TRBV29-1	TRBJ2-4	-	CSVGREGNIQYF	TGCAGCGTTGGTAGGGAAGGAAACATTCAGTACTTC
-	TRBV11-2	TRBJ2-2	-	CASSLEGRATGELFF	TGTGCCAGCAGCTTAGAAGGCAGGGCGACCGGGGAGCTGTTTTTT
-	TRBV10-3	TRBJ2-2	TRBD1	CAIATGSIAGELFF	TGTGCCATCGCGACAGGGTCCATCGCCGGGGAGCTGTTTTTT
-	TRBV7-2	TRBJ2-5	-	CASSLGGRGYQETQYF	TGTGCCAGCAGCTTAGGGGGGCGGGGGTACCAAGAGACCCAGTACTTC
-	TRBV10-3	TRBJ2-7	-	CAISGTVSYEQYF	TGTGCCATCAGTGGGACGGTGTCCTACGAGCAGTACTTC
-	TRBV6-1	TRBJ2-7	TRBD1	CSSQTNRGAYEQYF	TGTTCCTCGCAAACAAACAGGGGGGCCTACGAGCAGTACTTC
-	TRBV6-6	TRBJ2-5	TRBD1	CASSYGQVGETQYF	TGTGCCAGCAGTTACGGACAGGTAGGAGAGACCCAGTACTTC
-	TRBV5-5	TRBJ2-1	-	CASSLENYNEQFF	TGTGCCAGCAGCTTGGAAAACTACAATGAGCAGTTCTTC
-	TRBV6-6	TRBJ1-1	-	CASSYSGFTEAFF	TGTGCCAGCAGTTACTCGGGATTTACTGAAGCTTTCTTT
-	TRBV5-6	TRBJ1-3	-	CASSLAASGNTIYF	TGTGCCAGCAGCTTGGCGGCCTCTGGAAACACCATATATTTT
-	TRBV30	TRBJ2-5	TRBD1	CAWRGTGLETQYF	TGTGCCTGGAGGGGGACAGGGTTGGAGACCCAGTACTTC
-	TRBV21-1	TRBJ2-3	-	CASSKGPPGQRTDTQYF	TGTGCCAGCAGCAAAGGGCCCCCGGGACAGCGCACAGATACGCAGTATTTT
-	TRBV27	TRBJ2-5	-	CASSLFQGGETQYF	TGTGCCAGCAGTTTATTCCAGGGGGGCGAGACCCAGTACTTC
-	TRBV5-8	TRBJ1-4	-	CASSLDTGITNEKLFF	TGTGCCAGCAGCTTAGATACAGGGATAACTAATGAAAAACTGTTTTTT
once	TRBV18	TRBJ2-3	TRBD1	CASNPDRGTDTQYF	TGTGCCAGTAACCCTGACAGGGGGACAGATACGCAGTATTTT
-	TRBV7-2	TRBJ2-7	-	CASSTDRREQYF	TGTGCCAGCAGTACTGACAGGCGCGAGCAGTACTTC
-	TRBV11-2	TRBJ2-7	-	CASTAPKRLYEQYF	TGTGCCAGCACCGCCCCCAAGCGATTATACGAGCAGTACTTC
-	TRBV29-1	TRBJ2-1	TRBD2	CSVERTSGGYNEQFF	TGCAGCGTTGAGCGGACTAGCGGGGGATACAATGAGCAGTTCTTC
-	TRBV6-5	TRBJ1-1	TRBD1	CASTPRTGPPEAFF	TGTGCCAGCACCCCCAGGACAGGGCCCCCTGAAGCTTTCTTT
-	TRBV30	TRBJ2-7	-	CAHKQPGSYEQYF	TGTGCCCACAAACAGCCCGGCTCCTACGAGCAGTACTTC
-	TRBV2	TRBJ2-2	-	CASSETAPNTGELFF	TGTGCCAGCAGTGAGACAGCACCGAACACCGGGGAGCTGTTTTTT
-	TRBV7-3	TRBJ2-1	-	CASSPLGGPYNEQFF	TGTGCCAGCAGCCCCCTGGGGGGGCCCTACAATGAGCAGTTCTTC